The rows below give T cell receptor beta chains drawn from one sample of a study of cytomegalovirus exposure and HLA in healthy donors. The repertoire was sequenced with immunoSEQ multiplex PCR; TCRdb's copy has only in-frame clones and lacks some. The sample holds 90,000 to 120,000 clones, 81% seen once. Sequencing used PBMCs. The receptors were gathered from a young man in good health and CMV-seronegative. Each CDR3 is given with its conserved first and last residue. Each record gives: V gene, D gene, J gene, CDR3 DNA, CDR3 protein. A D gene is named only where the DNA matches it firmly.

TRBV9	TRBD2	TRBJ2-3	TGTGCCAGCAGCCTAGCGGGAAACACAGATACGCAGTATTTT	CASSLAGNTDTQYF
TRBV7-8	TRBD1	TRBJ2-6	TGTGCCAGCAGCTTAGCATCCGGGACAGGGGCCCTCTCTGGGGCCAACGTCCTGACTTTC	CASSLASGTGALSGANVLTF
TRBV29-1	-	TRBJ2-5	TGCAGCGTTTACCGGGACACAATGCAAGAGACCCAGTACTTC	CSVYRDTMQETQYF
TRBV6-5	-	TRBJ2-4	TGTGCCAGCAGTTACATCTCTTCGGGAGCCAAAAACATTCAGTACTTC	CASSYISSGAKNIQYF
TRBV30	-	TRBJ2-7	TGTGCCTGGAATAGGGGCGCAGGGGACGAGCAGTACTTC	CAWNRGAGDEQYF
TRBV28	-	TRBJ1-2	TGTGCCAGCAGTTTACTGGGCGGGGGGTCCGGCTACACCTTC	CASSLLGGGSGYTF
TRBV9	-	TRBJ1-3	TGTGCCAGCAGCTTGGACAAGTTCGTCCCCATATATTTT	CASSLDKFVPIYF
TRBV7-6	-	TRBJ2-3	TGTGCCAGCAGCTTATCCCCCCGGCGGAGGGCCCTGAGCACAGATACGCAGTATTTT	CASSLSPRRRALSTDTQYF
TRBV18	TRBD1	TRBJ1-5	TGTGCCAGCTCACCAACACAGGGGATTCAGCCCCAGCATTTT	CASSPTQGIQPQHF
TRBV18	TRBD1	TRBJ1-1	TGTGCCAGCTCACAAACAGGGGTAACCACTGAAGCTTTCTTT	CASSQTGVTTEAFF
TRBV7-2	-	TRBJ1-2	TGTGCCAGCAATCCCCCGGTCGGGGAAGATGGCTACACCTTC	CASNPPVGEDGYTF
TRBV6-5	TRBD1	TRBJ2-2	TGTGCCAGCAGTTACGGGACAGCAGGCCTTACCGGGGAGCTGTTTTTT	CASSYGTAGLTGELFF